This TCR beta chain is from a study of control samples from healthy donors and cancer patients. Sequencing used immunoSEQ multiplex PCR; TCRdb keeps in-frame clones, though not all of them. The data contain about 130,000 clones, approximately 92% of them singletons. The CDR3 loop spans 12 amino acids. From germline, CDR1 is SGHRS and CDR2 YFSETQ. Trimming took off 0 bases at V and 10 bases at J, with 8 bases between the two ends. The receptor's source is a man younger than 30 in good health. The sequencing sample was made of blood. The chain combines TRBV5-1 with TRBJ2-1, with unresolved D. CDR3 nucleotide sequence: TGCGCCAGCAGCTTGGAGGGCCCGGAGCAGTTCTTC. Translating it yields CASSLEGPEQFF.